This section outlines one T cell receptor (beta chain) sequence together with its context. Its antigen is unknown. Each CDR3 protein gets one entry in TCRdb, which reprocessed the 5' RACE reads and gives no DNA. This specimen shows approximately 400,000 distinct CDR3 sequences; the ten leading clones hold 2.4%. These data are taken from a study of monozygotic twins with inflammatory bowel disease. The study, taken as a whole, reports: Immunosuppressive treatments differing between patients may have added repertoire variability.

The receptor's source is a human donor with ulcerative colitis or Crohn's disease, or a healthy co-twin of an affected twin (not recorded which). The material sequenced was blood.

The CDR3 protein is CAWTKTGPNEQFF. The chain has TRBV30 and TRBJ2-1; the D call of TRBD1 rests on TCRdb alone, since no DNA is present to check it. The CDR3 extends over 13 amino acids. Germline CDR1 is GTSNPN and CDR2 is SVGIG (reference sequence).